This record covers a single T cell receptor (beta chain). Its antigen is unidentified. This record comes from a study of blood T cells in healthy people across ages. Through a sample-barcoded 5' primer and a J-beta primer mix, a second PCR was run for 7 to 11 cycles. TCRdb re-derived calls from the 5' RACE reads in MiXCR, one entry per CDR3 protein. This sample yields some 1,000,000 distinct CDR3 sequences, of which 20% to 25% are seen a single time; about 0.69% belongs to the top ten. Whenever a sample was processed, at least 7 million PBMCs were isolated. Overall study findings and caveats: Since the PBMCs were unsorted, naive and antigen-experienced cells could not be conclusively compared.

The same data also went into a second study, on T cells of mothers and their children. That publication notes: Mothers and children who were related shared slightly more overlap than unrelated pairs, but not significantly more.

This TCR was recovered from a girl aged 2 to 9 in good health. The sample comprised blood.

CDR3 nucleotide sequence: TGTGCCAGCAGTACTCATCCTGGAGCGAACACTGAAGCTTTCTTT. Its translation is CASSTHPGANTEAFF. The chain is built from TRBV6-5 and TRBJ1-1; D call uncertain. The CDR3 loop spans 15 amino acids. The germline V gene has CDR1 MNHEY and CDR2 SVGAGI. V lost 5 bases and J 1 base, leaving 14 bases between the germline ends.